The source of this T cell receptor beta chain is a study of cytomegalovirus exposure and HLA in healthy donors. About the research overall: Across more than 350 genotyped donors, just over 80% landed in the Caucasian-associated ancestry cluster.

Both 60 Vbeta primers and 13 Jbeta primers went into the PCR. Data came from immunoSEQ multiplex PCR; TCRdb stores just in-frame clones and leaves some out. The table shows about 70,000 clones, with about nine tenths occurring only once. The germline V gene encodes CDR1 SGHNT and CDR2 YYREEE (reference sequence). The CDR3 covers 14 residues. V dropped 0 bases and J dropped 4; count of bases not matched to a gene: 2. The chain recombines TRBV5-4 with TRBJ2-5, with 8 bases that match TRBD2. The TCR comes from a woman aged 30 to 39 in good health and CMV-seronegative. The sample taken for sequencing was PBMCs. CDR3 bases: TGTGCCAGCAGCTTGGGGACTAGCTTAGAGACCCAGTACTTC. Protein: CASSLGTSLETQYF. Combining the CDR3 with reference TRBV5-4 and TRBJ2-5 gives the whole variable domain ETGVTQSPTHLIKTRGQQVTLRCSSQSGHNTVSWYQQALGQGPQFIFQYYREEENGRGNFPPRFSGLQFPNYSSELNVNALELDDSALYLCASSLGTSLETQYFGPGTRLLVL.